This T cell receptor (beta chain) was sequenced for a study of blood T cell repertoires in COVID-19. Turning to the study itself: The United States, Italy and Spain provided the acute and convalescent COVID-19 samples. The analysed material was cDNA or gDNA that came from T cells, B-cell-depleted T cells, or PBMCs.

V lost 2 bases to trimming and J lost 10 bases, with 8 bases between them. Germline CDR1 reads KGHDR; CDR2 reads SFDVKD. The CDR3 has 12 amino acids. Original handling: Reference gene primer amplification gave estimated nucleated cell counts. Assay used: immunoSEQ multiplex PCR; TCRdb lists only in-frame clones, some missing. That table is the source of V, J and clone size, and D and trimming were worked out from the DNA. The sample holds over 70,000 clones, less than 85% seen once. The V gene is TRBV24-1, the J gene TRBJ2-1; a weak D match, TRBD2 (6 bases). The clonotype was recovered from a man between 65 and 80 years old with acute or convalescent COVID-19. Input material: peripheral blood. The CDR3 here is CATSDWGDEQFF. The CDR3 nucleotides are TGTGCCACCAGTGATTGGGGGGACGAGCAGTTCTTC.